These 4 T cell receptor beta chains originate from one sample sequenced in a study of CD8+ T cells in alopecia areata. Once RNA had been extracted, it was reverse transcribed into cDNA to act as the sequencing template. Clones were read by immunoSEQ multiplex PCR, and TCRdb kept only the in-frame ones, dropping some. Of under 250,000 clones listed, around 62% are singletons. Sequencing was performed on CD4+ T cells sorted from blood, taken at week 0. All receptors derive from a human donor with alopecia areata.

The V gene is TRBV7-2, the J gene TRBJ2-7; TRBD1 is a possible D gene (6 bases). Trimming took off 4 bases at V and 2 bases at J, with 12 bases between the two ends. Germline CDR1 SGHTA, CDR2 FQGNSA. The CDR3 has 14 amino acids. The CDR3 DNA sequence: TGTGCCAGCAGCTCGGGGACACCTCCCTACGAGCAGTACTTC. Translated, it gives CASSSGTPPYEQYF.

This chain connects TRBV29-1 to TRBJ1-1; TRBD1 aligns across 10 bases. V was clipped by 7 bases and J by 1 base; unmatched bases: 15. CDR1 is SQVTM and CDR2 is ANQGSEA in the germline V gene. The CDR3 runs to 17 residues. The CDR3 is CSGRFRDRGSANTEAFF. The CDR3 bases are TGCAGCGGACGCTTCCGGGACAGGGGATCAGCGAACACTGAAGCTTTCTTT.

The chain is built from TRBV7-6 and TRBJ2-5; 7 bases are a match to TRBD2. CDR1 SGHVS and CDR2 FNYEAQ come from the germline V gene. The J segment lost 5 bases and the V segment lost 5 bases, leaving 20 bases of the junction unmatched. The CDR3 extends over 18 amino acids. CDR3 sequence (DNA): TGTGCCAGCAGCCCTAGCCGGCGGGAGAGTCTAAAGTTGGAGACCCAGTACTTC. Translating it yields CASSPSRRESLKLETQYF.

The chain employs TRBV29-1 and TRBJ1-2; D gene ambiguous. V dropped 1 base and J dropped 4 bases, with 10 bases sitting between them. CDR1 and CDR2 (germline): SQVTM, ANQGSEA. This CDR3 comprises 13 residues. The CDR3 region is CSVEVGVGYGYTF. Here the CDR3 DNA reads TGCAGCGTTGAAGTTGGAGTGGGCTATGGCTACACCTTC.